This T cell receptor beta chain derives from a study of blood T cell repertoires in COVID-19. The overall study: There were acute and convalescent COVID-19 samples, and they came from the United States, Italy and Spain. Sources were T cells, B-cell-depleted T cells, or PBMCs; the material itself was cDNA or gDNA.

Trimming took 6 bases from V and 1 from J; bases not matched to a gene: 7. CDR3 length: 16 amino acids. CDR1 SNHLY and CDR2 FYNNEI come from the germline V gene. In the source study's methods: The authors estimated nucleated cell counts from reference gene primer amplification. Libraries were prepared by immunoSEQ multiplex PCR; TCRdb keeps only in-frame clonotypes and omits some of them. The V and J calls and the clone size are those of that table, but D and trimming were determined from the DNA. Here the sample spans 110,000 to 150,000 clones, around nine tenths being singletons. Sequencing used peripheral blood. The chain recombines TRBV2 with TRBJ2-2; 8 positions agree with TRBD2. This receptor was identified in an older woman with acute or convalescent COVID-19. The CDR3 DNA is TGTGCCAGCAGCGAACGGGGGGGCCTGAACACCGGGGAGCTGTTTTTT. It is translated as CASSERGGLNTGELFF.